The present T cell receptor (beta chain) was sequenced within a study of siplizumab effects on memory and regulatory T cells (dated by TCRdb to between 2019 and 2020). With respect to the entire study: The effect of the anti-CD2 antibody siplizumab on alloreactive T-cell subsets was examined in allogeneic mixed lymphocyte reactions constructed from human PBMCs.

This clone was seen a few times. Its antigen remains unidentified. There are no base qualities to consult, and no much larger clone falls within one base. The protocol used for the library was the immunoSEQ multiplex PCR assay. Each sample had roughly 90,000 TCR templates assayed by the deep sequencing platform. Genomic DNA extracted from sorted T cells was used for TCRbeta CDR3 sequencing. Per the authors' processing: Clonal analysis of TCRbeta CDR3 data was done in the R programming language. Unstimulated samples were compared with post-reaction CFSE-low samples to define alloreactive CD4+ and CD8+ clones. Alloreactive CD4+ clones were assigned to regulatory or non-regulatory origin by matching sequences to sorted unstimulated Treg and non-Treg repertoires. TCRdb provides this immuneACCESS table in a form limited to in-frame rearrangements. Some clones are lacking; in checked studies, under half of them reflect an unresolved V gene, and why the rest are absent is not known. V and J calls and clone size are copied from that table; D and trimming were computed from the DNA. In all, the sample holds about 97,000 clones, and about 90% of those were seen once. In total, the top ten clones hold roughly 1% of the sample.

Beyond this particular receptor, the publication reports: In reactions with siplizumab, an average of 68.8% of mappable alloreactive CD4+ clones were Treg-derived, compared with around 28% in control reactions. Sequences below about 10^-5 frequency were poorly captured, so only a minor fraction of alloreactive clones could be mapped to unstimulated subsets. Unstimulated naive T cells appeared more diverse than memory T cells, and naive cells seemed to contribute substantially to the alloresponse. Siplizumab significantly reduced the cumulative frequency of alloreactive sequences traceable to unstimulated CD4+ memory T cells. Whether proliferating Tregs from siplizumab cultures actually had suppressive function was not functionally confirmed. For roughly 75-95% of proliferating CD4+ or CD8+ clones, no naive or memory phenotype could be assigned.

From the cysteine up to the phenylalanine, the CDR3 has a length of 16 residues. Only the CDR3 part of the read is kept: 48 bases, read in frame from the first base. CDR1 and CDR2 were assigned from the germline V gene as SGHTA and FQGNSA. Germline trimming amounts to 7 bases on V and 6 bases on J, with 14 as the count of junction bases outside the gene matches. Sorted unstimulated T cells and proliferating T cells recovered from mixed lymphocyte reactions were subjected to TCRbeta CDR3 sequencing. Fresh whole blood from ten to eleven HLA-typed healthy donors served as the source for isolating PBMCs.

Sequenced sample: CD4+ T cells sorted from blood. The sequence derives from a human donor in good health. The chain employs TRBV7-2 and TRBJ2-7; TRBD2 matches 11 bases in the middle. The nucleotides read TGTGCCAGCATCGATTTAGGCGCCCTAGCGGGGGGCGAGCAGTACTTC. Its protein is CASIDLGALAGGEQYF.